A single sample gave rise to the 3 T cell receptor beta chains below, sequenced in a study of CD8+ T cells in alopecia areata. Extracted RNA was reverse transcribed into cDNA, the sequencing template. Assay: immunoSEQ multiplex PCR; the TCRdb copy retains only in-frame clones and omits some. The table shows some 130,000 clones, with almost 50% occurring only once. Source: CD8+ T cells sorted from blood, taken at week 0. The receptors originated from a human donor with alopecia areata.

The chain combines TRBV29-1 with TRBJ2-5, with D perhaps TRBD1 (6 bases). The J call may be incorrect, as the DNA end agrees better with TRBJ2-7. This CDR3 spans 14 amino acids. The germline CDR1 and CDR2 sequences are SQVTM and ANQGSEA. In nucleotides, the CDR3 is TGCAGCGTTGAACCAGGGGAACCCGGCGGCGAGCAGTACTTC. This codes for CSVEPGEPGGEQYF.

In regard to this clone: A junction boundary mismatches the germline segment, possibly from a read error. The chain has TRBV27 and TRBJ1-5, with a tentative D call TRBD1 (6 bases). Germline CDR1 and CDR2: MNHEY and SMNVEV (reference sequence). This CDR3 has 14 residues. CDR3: CASSWGGPDQPQHF. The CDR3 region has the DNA TGTGCCAGTAGTTGGGGGGGCCCCGATCAGCCCCAGCATTTT.

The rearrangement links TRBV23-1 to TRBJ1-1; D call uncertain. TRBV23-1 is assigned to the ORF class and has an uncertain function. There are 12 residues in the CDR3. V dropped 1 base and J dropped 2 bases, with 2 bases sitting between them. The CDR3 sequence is CASSQYNTEAFF. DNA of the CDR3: TGCGCCAGCAGTCAATATAACACTGAAGCTTTCTTT.